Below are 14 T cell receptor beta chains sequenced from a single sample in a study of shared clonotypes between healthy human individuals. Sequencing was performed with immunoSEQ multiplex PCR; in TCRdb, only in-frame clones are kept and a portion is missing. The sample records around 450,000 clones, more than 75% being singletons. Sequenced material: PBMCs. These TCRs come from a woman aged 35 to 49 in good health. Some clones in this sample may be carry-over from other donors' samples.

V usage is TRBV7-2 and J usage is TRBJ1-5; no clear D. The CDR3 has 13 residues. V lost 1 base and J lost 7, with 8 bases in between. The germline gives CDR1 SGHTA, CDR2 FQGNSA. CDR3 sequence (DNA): TGTGCCAGCAGCTTAGGCAAGTCACAGCCCCAGCATTTT. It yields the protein CASSLGKSQPQHF.

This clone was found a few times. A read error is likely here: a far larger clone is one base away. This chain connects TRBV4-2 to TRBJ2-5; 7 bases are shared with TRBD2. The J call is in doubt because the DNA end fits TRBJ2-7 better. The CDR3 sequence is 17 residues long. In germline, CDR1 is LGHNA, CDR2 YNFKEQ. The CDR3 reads CASGQSVSREILYEQYF. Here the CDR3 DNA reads TGTGCCAGCGGCCAATCGGTATCGCGGGAGATTCTCTACGAGCAGTACTTC.

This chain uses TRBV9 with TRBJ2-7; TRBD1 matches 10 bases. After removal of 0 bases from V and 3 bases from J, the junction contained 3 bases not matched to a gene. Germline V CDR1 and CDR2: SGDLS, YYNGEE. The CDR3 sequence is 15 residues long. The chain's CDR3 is CASSVGTGGGYEQYF. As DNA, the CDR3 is TGTGCCAGCAGCGTAGGGACAGGGGGTGGCTACGAGCAGTACTTC.

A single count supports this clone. DNA for the CDR3: TGTGCCAGCACCTCCCCGGGAAACGTCCTGACTTTC. Its translation is CASTSPGNVLTF. The gene calls are TRBV28 and TRBJ2-6; a possible D gene is TRBD2 (5 bases). This CDR3 is built from 12 residues. V lost 7 bases to trimming and J lost 10 bases, with 11 bases between them. The germline CDR1 and CDR2 sequences are MDHEN and SYDVKM.

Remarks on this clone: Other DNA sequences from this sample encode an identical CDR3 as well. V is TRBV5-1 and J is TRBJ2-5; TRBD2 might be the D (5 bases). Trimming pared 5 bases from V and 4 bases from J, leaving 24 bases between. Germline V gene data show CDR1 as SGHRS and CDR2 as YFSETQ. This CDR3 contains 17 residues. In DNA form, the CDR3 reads TGCGCCAGCAGTCCCGGTGGATCCTTTAGCGCCCCAGAGACCCAGTACTTC. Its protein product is CASSPGGSFSAPETQYF.

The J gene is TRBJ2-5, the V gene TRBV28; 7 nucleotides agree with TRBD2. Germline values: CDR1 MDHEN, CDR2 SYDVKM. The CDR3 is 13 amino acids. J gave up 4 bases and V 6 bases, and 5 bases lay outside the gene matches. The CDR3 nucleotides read TGTGCCAGCAGGGCGGGAGCGCGAGAGACCCAGTACTTC. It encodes CASRAGARETQYF.

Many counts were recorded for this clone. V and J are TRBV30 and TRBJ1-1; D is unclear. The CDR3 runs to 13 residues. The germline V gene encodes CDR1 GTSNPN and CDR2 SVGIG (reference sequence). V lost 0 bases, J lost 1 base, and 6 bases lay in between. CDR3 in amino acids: CAWSVKGNTEAFF. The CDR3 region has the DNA TGTGCCTGGAGTGTGAAGGGGAACACTGAAGCTTTCTTT.

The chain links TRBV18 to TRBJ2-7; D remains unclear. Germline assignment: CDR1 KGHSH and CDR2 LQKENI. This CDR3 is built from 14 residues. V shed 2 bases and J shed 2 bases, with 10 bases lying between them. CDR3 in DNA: TGTGCCAGCTCACCAACCGGGCCAACCTACGAGCAGTACTTC. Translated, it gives CASSPTGPTYEQYF.

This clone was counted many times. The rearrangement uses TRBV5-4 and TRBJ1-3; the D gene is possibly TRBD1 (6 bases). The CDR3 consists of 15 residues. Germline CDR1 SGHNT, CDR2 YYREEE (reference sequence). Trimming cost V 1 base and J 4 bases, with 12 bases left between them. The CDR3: CASSLMGGRGNTIYF. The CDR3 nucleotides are TGTGCCAGCAGCTTGATGGGGGGGCGCGGAAACACCATATATTTT.

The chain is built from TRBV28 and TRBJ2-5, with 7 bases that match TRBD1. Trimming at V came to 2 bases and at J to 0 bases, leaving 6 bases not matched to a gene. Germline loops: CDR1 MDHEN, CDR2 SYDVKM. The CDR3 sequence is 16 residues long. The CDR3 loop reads CASSLRDSYYQETQYF. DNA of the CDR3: TGTGCCAGCAGTTTAAGGGACAGCTATTACCAAGAGACCCAGTACTTC.

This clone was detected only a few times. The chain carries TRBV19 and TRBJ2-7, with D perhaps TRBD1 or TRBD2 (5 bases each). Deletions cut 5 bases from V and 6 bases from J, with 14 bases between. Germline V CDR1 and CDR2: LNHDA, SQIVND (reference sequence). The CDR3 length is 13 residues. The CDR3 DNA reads TGTGCCAGTAGTGCCCAGGGAGTTGGCGAGCAGTACTTC. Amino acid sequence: CASSAQGVGEQYF.

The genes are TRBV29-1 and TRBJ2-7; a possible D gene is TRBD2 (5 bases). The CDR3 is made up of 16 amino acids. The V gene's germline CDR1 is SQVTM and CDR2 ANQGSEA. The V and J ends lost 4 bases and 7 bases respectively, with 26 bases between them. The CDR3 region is CSVASADGVYTREQYF. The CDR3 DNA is TGCAGCGTTGCGTCAGCGGACGGGGTATACACGAGGGAGCAGTACTTC.

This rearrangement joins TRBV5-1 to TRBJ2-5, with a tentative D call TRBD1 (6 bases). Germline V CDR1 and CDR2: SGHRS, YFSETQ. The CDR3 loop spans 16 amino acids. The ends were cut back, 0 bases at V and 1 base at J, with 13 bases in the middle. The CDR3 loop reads CASSLGGRGVQETQYF. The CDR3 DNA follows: TGCGCCAGCAGCTTGGGCGGCAGGGGCGTCCAAGAGACCCAGTACTTC. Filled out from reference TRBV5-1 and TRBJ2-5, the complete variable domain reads KAGVTQTPRYLIKTRGQQVTLSCSPISGHRSVSWYQQTPGQGLQFLFEYFSETQRNKGNFPGRFSGRQFSNSRSEMNVSTLELGDSALYLCASSLGGRGVQETQYFGPGTRLLVL.

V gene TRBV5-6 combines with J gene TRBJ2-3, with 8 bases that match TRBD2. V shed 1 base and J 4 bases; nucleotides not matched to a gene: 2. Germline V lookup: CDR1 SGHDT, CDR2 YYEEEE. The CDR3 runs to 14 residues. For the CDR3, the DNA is TGTGCCAGCAGCTTGATTAGCGGGGCAGATACGCAGTATTTT. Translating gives CASSLISGADTQYF.